These 21 T cell receptor beta chains were all obtained from the same sample, sequenced in a study of CD8 T cells in ankylosing spondylitis. TCRdb re-analysed the 5' RACE reads in MiXCR, keeping a single row per CDR3 protein. Here the sample spans around 280,000 distinct CDR3 sequences, 20% being singletons. Sequencing used blood, either unsorted or a sorted T cell fraction (not recorded which). Source of these receptors: a male donor with ankylosing spondylitis or in good health (not recorded which).

This clonotype was counted ten times or more. V and J are TRBV6-5 and TRBJ2-7, with D unresolved. Trimming removed 2 bases at V and 0 bases at J, with 14 bases between. This CDR3 contains 16 residues. Germline V gene data show CDR1 as MNHEY and CDR2 as SVGAGI. The CDR3 protein is CASSYLPLESSYEQYV. The CDR3 nucleotides are TGTGCCAGCAGTTACCTGCCGCTAGAGAGCTCCTACGAGCAGTACGTC.

This sequence joins TRBV4-2 and TRBJ2-2, with D unclear. Germline CDR1 is LGHNA and CDR2 is YNFKEQ. The CDR3 extends over 13 amino acids. The V end lost 0 bases, the J end lost 7 bases, and 6 bases lay between the germline ends. CDR3 bases: TGTGCCAGCAGCCAAGACGCAGGCGGGGAGCTGTTTTTT. Protein: CASSQDAGGELFF.

CDR3 bases: TGCAGTGGCCAGCCCCAGGGGGCTCGGGCAGATACGCAGTATTTT. It yields the protein CSGQPQGARADTQYF. This chain uses TRBV20-1 with TRBJ2-3; 8 bases fit TRBD1. Germline lookup yields CDR1 DFQATT and CDR2 SNEGSKA (reference sequence). Trimming took 7 bases from V and 4 from J; bases not matched to a gene: 13. This CDR3 has 15 amino acids.

The sample holds a few counts of this clonotype. V is TRBV20-1 and J is TRBJ2-2; 11 positions match TRBD2. The CDR3 sequence is 15 residues long. CDR1 and CDR2 from the germline V gene are DFQATT and SNEGSKA (reference sequence). The ends lost 5 bases at V and 1 base at J; junction bases unmatched: 3. This CDR3 reads CSAGTSGLNTGELFF. The CDR3 coding sequence is TGCAGTGCTGGGACTAGCGGACTGAACACCGGGGAGCTGTTTTTT.

This clonotype was observed a handful of times. The V gene is TRBV28, the J gene TRBJ2-1; D remains ambiguous. Germline CDR1 and CDR2: MDHEN and SYDVKM. Trimming pared 7 bases from V and 3 bases from J, leaving 10 bases between. This CDR3 has 13 amino acids. The CDR3 sequence: CASTTALYNEQFF. The DNA for the CDR3 is TGTGCCAGCACCACTGCCCTCTACAATGAGCAGTTCTTC.

The chain employs TRBV6-1 and TRBJ2-4, with D maybe TRBD1 (6 bases). The germline gives CDR1 MNHNS, CDR2 SASEGT. CDR3 length: 13 amino acids. V was shortened by 5 bases and J by 5 bases, with 10 bases between the two germline ends. The CDR3 sequence is CASSTGTQNIQYF. DNA for the CDR3: TGTGCCAGCAGTACCGGGACACAAAACATTCAGTACTTC.

In its sample, this clonotype was seen a few times. The rearrangement links TRBV14 to TRBJ2-7, with 11 bases identical to TRBD2. V was pared by 0 bases and J by 1 base, with 14 bases of the junction left unmatched. The germline gives CDR1 SGHDN, CDR2 FVKESK. The CDR3 has 20 amino acids. CDR3 DNA: TGTGCCAGCAGCCAAGAAGGGGGAGGAGGGACTAGCGGTAATTCCTACGAGCAGTACGTC. Translation: CASSQEGGGGTSGNSYEQYV.

DNA of the CDR3: TGTGCCAGCAGCTATCGACAAGGATCCTACGAGCAGTACGTC. Amino acid sequence: CASSYRQGSYEQYV. This chain uses TRBV11-2 with TRBJ2-7, with D unresolved. CDR3 length: 14 amino acids. Germline V CDR1 and CDR2: SGHAT, FQNNGV. Between the trimmed V and J ends, which lost 4 bases and 1 base, there was a span of 11 bases.

This clonotype was counted between two and nine times. This chain joins TRBV20-1 and TRBJ2-2, with TRBD2 identical over 8 bases. The ends lost 8 bases at V and 7 bases at J; junction bases unmatched: 3. The CDR3 covers 11 residues. CDR1 and CDR2 from the germline V gene are DFQATT and SNEGSKA (reference sequence). The DNA of the CDR3 is TGCAGTAGCGGGAGTGGCGGGGAGCTGTTTTTT. This encodes CSSGSGGELFF.

This clonotype was counted between two and nine times. The V call is TRBV2, the J call TRBJ2-2, with unresolved D. Per germline, CDR1 SNHLY and CDR2 FYNNEI. This CDR3 contains 14 residues. Trimming cost V 5 bases and J 7 bases, with 14 bases left between them. The CDR3 DNA reads as TGTGCCAGCAGTAGGACCGAACGTGGCGGGGAGCTGTTTTTT. This sequence encodes CASSRTERGGELFF. The variable domain in full, with the rest retrieved from reference TRBV2 and TRBJ2-2, is EPEVTQTPSHQVTQMGQEVILRCVPISNHLYFYWYRQILGQKVEFLVSFYNNEISEKSEIFDDQFSVERPDGSNFTLKIRSTKLEDSAMYFCASSRTERGGELFFGEGSRLTVL.

This clonotype was detected only a few times. The chain uses TRBV7-3 and TRBJ2-7; TRBD1 is a possible D gene (6 bases). Germline CDR1 reads SGHTA; CDR2 reads FQGTGA. V lost 5 bases and J lost 0, with 14 bases in between. CDR3 length: 15 amino acids. CDR3 nucleotide sequence: TGTGCCAGCAGCAACGGGACAAGGGACTCCTACGAGCAGTACGTC. Translating it yields CASSNGTRDSYEQYV.

CDR3 bases: TGTGCCAGCAGCTTTGGACAGGTCTCAACTGGGGCCAACGTCCTGACTTTC. Its translation: CASSFGQVSTGANVLTF. V usage is TRBV7-6 and J usage is TRBJ2-6; 7 bases fit TRBD1. Trimming took 3 bases from V and 2 from J; bases not matched to a gene: 7. The CDR3 contains 17 residues. Germline CDR1 reads SGHVS; CDR2 reads FNYEAQ. Full variable domain (missing parts from reference TRBV7-6 and TRBJ2-6): GAGVSQSPRYKVTKRGQDVALRCDPISGHVSLYWYRQALGQGPEFLTYFNYEAQQDKSGLPNDRFSAERPEGSISTLTIQRTEQRDSAMYRCASSFGQVSTGANVLTFGAGSRLTVL.

This chain joins TRBV5-1 and TRBJ2-5; D may correspond to TRBD1 or TRBD2 (5 bases each). CDR1 is SGHRS and CDR2 is YFSETQ in the germline V gene. Trimming stripped 4 bases from V and 5 bases from J, with 18 bases between. This CDR3 comprises 15 residues. CDR3 sequence: CASSLGTQQRETQYF. CDR3 bases: TGCGCCAGCAGCCTAGGGACCCAGCAGAGGGAGACCCAGTACTTC. Using reference TRBV5-1 and TRBJ2-5 for the parts outside the CDR3, the full variable domain is KAGVTQTPRYLIKTRGQQVTLSCSPISGHRSVSWYQQTPGQGLQFLFEYFSETQRNKGNFPGRFSGRQFSNSRSEMNVSTLELGDSALYLCASSLGTQQRETQYFGPGTRLLVL.

The chain carries TRBV3-1 and TRBJ2-1, with TRBD1 identical over 7 bases. The CDR3 is 12 residues long. J was trimmed by 12 bases and V by 4 bases; bases with no gene match: 6. Germline V CDR1 and CDR2: LGHDT, YNNKEL (reference sequence). Here the CDR3 DNA reads TGTGCCAGCAGCCTCGGGACAGATGGGCAGTTCTTC. This translates into CASSLGTDGQFF.

The sample holds a few counts of this clonotype. The CDR3, as DNA: TGCAGTGCTAGACGCGTGGAGACAGTCTCCTACAATGAGCAGTTCTTC. Residues: CSARRVETVSYNEQFF. The chain employs TRBV20-1 and TRBJ2-1; perhaps TRBD1 as D (5 bases). CDR3 length: 16 amino acids. V lost 2 bases and J 0 bases, leaving 14 bases between the germline ends. Germline V gene sequence: CDR1 DFQATT, CDR2 SNEGSKA (reference sequence).

The gene calls are TRBV6-6 and TRBJ2-1; 7 positions agree with TRBD1. This CDR3 is built from 13 residues. Germline V lookup: CDR1 MNHNY, CDR2 SVGAGI (reference sequence). The ends lost 5 bases at V and 7 bases at J; junction bases unmatched: 5. CDR3: CASSISTGNEQFF. The CDR3 nucleotides are TGTGCCAGCAGTATATCGACAGGGAATGAGCAGTTCTTC.

This clonotype was observed a handful of times. This rearrangement joins TRBV11-2 to TRBJ1-4; D is ambiguous. Germline assignment: CDR1 SGHAT and CDR2 FQNNGV. V lost 2 bases and J lost 2, with 6 bases in between. This CDR3 is 14 amino acids long. As DNA, the CDR3 is TGTGCCAGCAGCTTATCGTTTACTAATGAAAAACTGTTTTTT. Its protein is CASSLSFTNEKLFF.

The table lists this clonotype with many counts. V gene TRBV5-5 combines with J gene TRBJ1-4; D may be TRBD1 (5 bases). Germline V gives CDR1 SGHKS, CDR2 YYEKEE (reference sequence). This CDR3 contains 13 residues. V was cut by 4 bases and J by 8 bases, with 12 bases left in between. The CDR3 sequence is CASSRGIQEKLFF. The CDR3 nucleotides read TGTGCCAGCAGCCGGGGGATTCAAGAAAAACTGTTTTTT.

This clonotype showed up just a few times. The gene calls are TRBV29-1 and TRBJ2-3; 10 bases match TRBD2. CDR3 size: 14 residues. With 3 bases clipped from V and 4 bases from J, the junction kept 4 bases outside the gene matches. CDR1 SQVTM and CDR2 ANQGSEA come from the germline V gene. The CDR3 is CSVEDLAGADTQYF. The CDR3 DNA is TGCAGCGTTGAGGATCTAGCGGGAGCAGATACGCAGTATTTT.

The CDR3: CASSPRPGQYGWDTEAFF. CDR3 coding DNA: TGTGCCAGCAGCCCACGACCAGGACAGTATGGGTGGGACACTGAAGCTTTCTTT. This chain joins TRBV11-1 and TRBJ1-1, with D perhaps TRBD1 (6 bases). Trimming took off 5 bases at V and 3 bases at J, with 25 bases between the two ends. Germline V gene sequence: CDR1 SGHAT, CDR2 FQDESV (reference sequence). The length of the CDR3 is 18 residues.

The chain links TRBV20-1 to TRBJ1-5, with D possibly TRBD1 on 5 matching bases. The CDR3 spans 14 residues. CDR1 is DFQATT, CDR2 SNEGSKA, per germline (reference sequence). The ends were cut back, 1 base at V and 5 bases at J, with 12 bases in the middle. The DNA for the CDR3 is TGCAGTGCTAGAGTTCGACGGGGGGATCAGCCCCAGCATTTT. This sequence encodes CSARVRRGDQPQHF.